The present TCR beta chain was sequenced within a study of beta chain features in type 1 diabetes. This clone was detected only a few times. Its antigen is unknown. The CDR3 spans 18 residues. Germline V lookup: CDR1 MGHDK, CDR2 SYGVNS. V was cut by 0 bases and J by 2 bases, with 17 bases left in between. Study observations and caveats: In type 1 diabetes patients, VDJ junctions had fewer insertions; deletions at these junctions were more frequent. Researchers report that Type 1 diabetes patients had moderately but significantly shorter TCRB CDR3s across all four CD4+ subsets. Cells carrying high TCR expression could end up over-represented when cDNA is sequenced.

Heparinised blood was drawn once per donor, averaging about 116 mL. Since all of the isolated RNA was reverse transcribed, expressed TCRB transcripts were what got sequenced. Profiled with immunoSEQ multiplex PCR; TCRdb holds only in-frame clones, not every one. The sample contains 600,000 to 700,000 clones, around 12% of which appear only once. Sequencing was done on a sample of naive CD4+ T cells from blood. The gene calls are TRBV25-1 and TRBJ2-1, with D tentatively TRBD1 or TRBD2 (5 bases each). The sequence was obtained from a man aged 30 to 39 with type 1 diabetes. The CDR3 DNA is TGTGCCAGCAGTGAATATAGCGAAGGGGATTTGACCTACAATGAGCAGTTCTTC. It yields the protein CASSEYSEGDLTYNEQFF.